A selection of T cell receptor beta chains follows, all from one sample in a study of blood T cell repertoires in COVID-19. TCRdb's copy holds only in-frame clones and misses some; the assay was immunoSEQ multiplex PCR. The sample yields approximately 120,000 clones, approximately 85% seen once. The sample was peripheral blood. These receptors were obtained from a woman of 80 years or more with COVID-19, enrolled during active disease. Both conserved end residues are part of each CDR3. The D gene is left open where the match is weak. The size field is filled for only some rows; it gives once, few, many or a size class.

size	V	J	D	CDR3	DNA
NA	TRBV29-1	TRBJ1-3	NA	CSVVTTGNTIYF	TGCAGCGTTGTGACAACTGGAAACACCATATATTTT
NA	TRBV15	TRBJ1-2	TRBD1	CATSLGQGVGYTF	TGTGCCACCAGCCTAGGTCAGGGGGTTGGCTACACCTTC
NA	TRBV12-3/TRBV12-4	TRBJ2-7	TRBD1	CASSSRGYEQYF	TGTGCCAGCAGTAGCAGGGGGTACGAGCAGTACTTC
few	TRBV19	TRBJ2-3	NA	CASSPNTDTQYF	TGTGCCAGTAGTCCTAATACGGATACGCAGTATTTT
NA	TRBV10-3	TRBJ2-2	TRBD2	CAMSISGTNTGELFF	TGTGCCATGAGCATAAGCGGGACCAACACCGGGGAGCTGTTTTTT
NA	TRBV28	TRBJ1-1	NA	CASSLQGIRAFF	TGTGCCAGCAGTTTGCAGGGGATCCGGGCTTTCTTT
once	TRBV12-3/TRBV12-4	TRBJ2-1	NA	CASSYSLPEQFF	TGTGCCAGCAGCTATAGTCTGCCTGAGCAGTTCTTC
NA	TRBV6-5	TRBJ2-7	TRBD2	CASSYSGGVRYEQYF	TGTGCCAGCAGTTACTCGGGGGGGGTACGCTACGAGCAGTACTTC
NA	TRBV12-3/TRBV12-4	TRBJ2-7	TRBD1	CASSRTGPYEQYF	TGTGCCAGCAGTCGGACAGGCCCCTACGAGCAGTACTTC
NA	TRBV5-6	TRBJ1-5	NA	CASSLQGGNQPQHF	TGTGCCAGCAGCTTACAGGGTGGCAATCAGCCCCAGCATTTT
NA	TRBV4-1	TRBJ1-1	NA	CASSQDWGATEAFF	TGCGCCAGCAGCCAAGATTGGGGAGCCACTGAAGCTTTCTTT
NA	TRBV19	TRBJ1-1	TRBD1	CASTTGQGNTEAFF	TGTGCCAGTACGACGGGACAGGGAAACACTGAAGCTTTCTTT
NA	TRBV14	TRBJ2-5	NA	CASSQELGGQETQYF	TGTGCCAGCAGCCAAGAATTAGGAGGTCAAGAGACCCAGTACTTC
NA	TRBV6-5	TRBJ2-3	TRBD1	CASSHGQGTDTQYF	TGTGCCAGCAGTCATGGACAGGGGACAGATACGCAGTATTTT
NA	TRBV7-2	TRBJ2-7	TRBD1	CASRRGTGHYEQYF	TGTGCCAGCAGGAGAGGGACAGGTCACTACGAGCAGTACTTC
NA	TRBV2	TRBJ2-7	NA	CASRTRTYEQYF	TGTGCCAGCAGGACTAGGACCTACGAGCAGTACTTC
NA	TRBV5-1	TRBJ1-6	NA	CASSLGDTRGNSPLHF	TGCGCCAGCAGCTTGGGGGATACCCGGGGGAATTCACCCCTCCACTTT
NA	TRBV3-1/TRBV3-2	TRBJ2-7	NA	CASSRSEATGEQYF	TGTGCCAGCAGCCGAAGCGAGGCAACAGGTGAGCAGTACTTC
NA	TRBV12-3/TRBV12-4	TRBJ1-2	NA	CASSLGASTGYTF	TGTGCCAGCAGTTTGGGGGCGAGCACTGGCTACACCTTC
NA	TRBV5-1	TRBJ2-7	TRBD2	CASSPGGGKNSYEQYF	TGCGCCAGCAGCCCCGGGGGAGGGAAGAACTCCTACGAGCAGTACTTC
NA	TRBV5-1	TRBJ1-2	TRBD1	CASSFGQAYGYTF	TGCGCCAGCAGCTTTGGACAGGCCTATGGCTACACCTTC
NA	TRBV6-6	TRBJ2-7	TRBD2	CASSYGTSGSDEQYF	TGTGCCAGCAGTTATGGGACTAGCGGGAGTGACGAGCAGTACTTC
NA	TRBV5-1	TRBJ2-6	NA	CASSSVSGANVLTF	TGCGCCAGCAGCTCAGTCTCTGGGGCCAACGTCCTGACTTTC
NA	TRBV19	TRBJ1-2	NA	CASSIPGIGPGYTF	TGTGCCAGTAGTATCCCGGGAATCGGGCCTGGCTACACCTTC
NA	TRBV6-5	TRBJ1-1	NA	CASSYGDMNTEAFF	TGTGCCAGCAGTTACGGGGACATGAACACTGAAGCTTTCTTT
NA	TRBV4-3	TRBJ2-5	NA	CASSQDLADQETQYF	TGCGCCAGCAGCCAAGATTTAGCGGACCAAGAGACCCAGTACTTC
NA	TRBV5-1	TRBJ2-1	TRBD2	CASSLGLAGANEQFF	TGCGCCAGCAGCTTGGGACTAGCGGGGGCCAATGAGCAGTTCTTC
NA	TRBV7-3	TRBJ2-3	NA	CASSLTSMDTQYF	TGTGCCAGCAGCTTAACTAGTATGGATACGCAGTATTTT
NA	TRBV28	TRBJ2-1	NA	CASRFQGKGLYEQFF	TGTGCCAGCAGATTTCAGGGGAAGGGGCTATATGAGCAGTTCTTC
NA	TRBV7-9	TRBJ2-3	TRBD2	CASSITSGSTDTQYF	TGTGCCAGCAGCATCACTAGCGGGAGCACAGATACGCAGTATTTT